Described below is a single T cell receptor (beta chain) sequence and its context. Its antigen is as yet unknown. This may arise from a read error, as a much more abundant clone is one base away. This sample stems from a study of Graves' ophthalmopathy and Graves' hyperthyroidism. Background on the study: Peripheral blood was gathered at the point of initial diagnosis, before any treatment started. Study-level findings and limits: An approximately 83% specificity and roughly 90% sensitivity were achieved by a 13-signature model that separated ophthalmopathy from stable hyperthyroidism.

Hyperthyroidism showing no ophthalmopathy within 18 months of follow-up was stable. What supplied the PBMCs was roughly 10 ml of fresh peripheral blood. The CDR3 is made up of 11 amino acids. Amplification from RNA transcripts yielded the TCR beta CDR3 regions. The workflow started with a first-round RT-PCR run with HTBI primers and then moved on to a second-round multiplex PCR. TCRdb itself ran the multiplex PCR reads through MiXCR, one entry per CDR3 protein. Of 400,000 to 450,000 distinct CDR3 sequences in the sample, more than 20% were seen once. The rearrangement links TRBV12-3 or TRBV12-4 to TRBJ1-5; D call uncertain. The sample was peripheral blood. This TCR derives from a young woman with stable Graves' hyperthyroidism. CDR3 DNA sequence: TGTGGCAGCAGTTTCCAGGACTATCCTCATTTT. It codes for CGSSFQDYPHF.